The 9 T cell receptor beta chains presented below share a single source sample, sequenced in a study of lymphopenia after photon versus proton radiotherapy. Sequencing used immunoSEQ multiplex PCR; TCRdb keeps in-frame clones, though not all of them. The sample has 55,000 to 85,000 clones, under 95% seen once; the top ten hold 2.2%. This sample comprised peripheral blood, obtained from a patient treated with photon-based radiotherapy. The origin of the receptors is a woman aged 40 to 50 with cholangiocarcinoma.

This chain connects TRBV19 to TRBJ2-7; D not resolved. The germline gives CDR1 LNHDA, CDR2 SQIVND (reference sequence). The CDR3 runs to 12 residues. V lost 4 bases and J lost 4, with 8 bases in between. This CDR3 reads CASSTPGYEQYF. The CDR3 DNA is TGTGCCAGTAGTACACCCGGTTACGAGCAGTACTTC. The full variable domain, rest sourced from reference TRBV19 and TRBJ2-7, is DGGITQSPKYLFRKEGQNVTLSCEQNLNHDAMYWYRQDPGQGLRLIYYSQIVNDFQKGDIAEGYSVSREKKESFPLTVTSAQKNPTAFYLCASSTPGYEQYFGPGTRLTVT.

The CDR3 region is CASSFGMDSNYGYTF. The CDR3 nucleotides read TGTGCCAGCAGCTTCGGTATGGACAGTAACTATGGCTACACCTTC. The chain is built from TRBV5-4 and TRBJ1-2; D possibly corresponds to TRBD1 (6 bases). The CDR3 is 15 residues long. V was cut by 2 bases and J by 1 base, with 12 bases left in between. CDR1 SGHNT and CDR2 YYREEE come from the germline V gene (reference sequence).

V is TRBV7-2 and J is TRBJ2-7; possibly TRBD2 for D (7 bases). This CDR3 has 14 amino acids. Looked up from germline, CDR1 is SGHTA and CDR2 is FQGNSA. Trimming took 5 bases from V and 6 from J, leaving 17 bases between them. CDR3 protein: CASSLGGGGVEQYF. CDR3 nucleotide sequence: TGTGCCAGCAGCCTGGGGGGCGGGGGCGTCGAGCAGTACTTC.

The rearrangement joins TRBV9 to TRBJ2-3, with 8 bases that match TRBD2. Per germline, CDR1 SGDLS and CDR2 YYNGEE. The J segment lost 2 bases and the V segment lost 2 bases, leaving 4 bases of the junction unmatched. The CDR3 is 15 amino acids. The CDR3 sequence: CASSVSGTVTDTQYF. The CDR3 nucleotides read TGTGCCAGCAGCGTTAGCGGGACCGTCACAGATACGCAGTATTTT. Looking up the rest from reference TRBV9 and TRBJ2-3 gives the full variable domain: DSGVTQTPKHLITATGQRVTLRCSPRSGDLSVYWYQQSLDQGLQFLIQYYNGEERAKGNILERFSAQQFPDLHSELNLSSLELGDSALYFCASSVSGTVTDTQYFGPGTRLTVL.

The rearrangement joins TRBV6-1 to TRBJ1-3, with 7 bases lining up with TRBD1. The ends lost 7 bases at V and 4 bases at J; junction bases unmatched: 4. The CDR3 covers 13 residues. The germline V gene has CDR1 MNHNS and CDR2 SASEGT. The CDR3 here is CASTSGGGNTIYF. The CDR3 DNA reads TGTGCCAGCACTTCAGGGGGAGGAAACACCATATATTTT.

The rearrangement joins TRBV28 to TRBJ2-1; 7 bases are shared with TRBD2. Germline V gene sequence: CDR1 MDHEN, CDR2 SYDVKM. The CDR3 has 15 residues. With 4 bases clipped from V and 7 bases from J, the junction kept 10 bases outside the gene matches. The CDR3 region has the DNA TGTGCCAGCAGTTCTAGCGGACTCGGGAATAATGAGCAGTTCTTC. Translated: CASSSSGLGNNEQFF.

The chain recombines TRBV7-2 with TRBJ1-1, with D perhaps TRBD1 (6 bases). The germline CDR1 and CDR2 sequences are SGHTA and FQGNSA. The CDR3 sequence is 16 residues long. V was cut by 4 bases and J by 1 base, with 16 bases left in between. The CDR3 sequence: CASSYRAFVGNTEAFF. In DNA, the CDR3 is TGTGCCAGCAGCTACAGGGCCTTTGTGGGGAACACTGAAGCTTTCTTT.

The chain recombines TRBV7-8 with TRBJ2-5, with 11 bases identical to TRBD2. The CDR3 is 17 amino acids. Germline CDR1 reads SGHVS; CDR2 reads FQNEAQ. Trimming cost V 4 bases and J 4 bases; bases outside gene matches: 11. The CDR3 sequence is CASSSRPVAGGGETQYF. The CDR3 nucleotides are TGTGCCAGCAGCTCCCGCCCGGTAGCGGGAGGGGGAGAGACCCAGTACTTC. Together with reference TRBV7-8 and TRBJ2-5, the CDR3 gives the full variable domain: GAGVSQSPRYKVAKRGQDVALRCDPISGHVSLFWYQQALGQGPEFLTYFQNEAQLDKSGLPSDRFFAERPEGSVSTLKIQRTQQEDSAVYLCASSSRPVAGGGETQYFGPGTRLLVL.

A word on this clone: Other nucleotide sequences from this sample produce the same CDR3. The chain combines TRBV7-9 with TRBJ1-1; D may be TRBD1 (5 bases). This CDR3 comprises 14 residues. Trimming left V 5 bases short and J 5 bases short, with 15 bases between. CDR1 and CDR2 (germline): SEHNR, FQNEAQ (reference sequence). The CDR3 DNA is TGTGCCAGCAGCCCCAGGGAGGGGTCTACTGAAGCTTTCTTT. Translating gives CASSPREGSTEAFF.